What follows are 16 T cell receptor beta chains derived from one specimen sequenced in a study of CD8+ T cells in alopecia areata. It was cDNA, reverse transcribed from extracted RNA, that served as the sequencing template. The data were produced by immunoSEQ multiplex PCR, yet TCRdb's version contains in-frame clones alone and is incomplete. The sample records around 270,000 clones, 58% being singletons. Treatment reported: oral pan-JAK inhibitor, 5-10 mg twice daily. This sample comprised CD4+ T cells sorted from blood, obtained at week 24, from a patient treated with tofacitinib. These receptors came from a human donor with alopecia areata.

This clone was picked up one time. This sequence joins TRBV29-1 and TRBJ2-1; D might be TRBD1 or TRBD2, each matching 5 bases. Trimming pared 5 bases from V and 0 bases from J, leaving 14 bases between. The CDR3 consists of 15 residues. The germline gives CDR1 SQVTM, CDR2 ANQGSEA. CDR3 amino acids: CSVREGPSSYNEQFF. CDR3 nucleotides: TGCAGCGTTCGAGAGGGACCCAGCTCCTACAATGAGCAGTTCTTC.

This chain joins TRBV25-1 and TRBJ2-2, with D possibly being TRBD1 or TRBD2 (5 bases each). The V gene lost 1 base and the J gene lost 6 bases, with 12 bases spanning the gap. The CDR3 sequence is 15 residues long. Looked up from germline, CDR1 is MGHDK and CDR2 is SYGVNS. CDR3 sequence reads: CASSEWVGTAGELFF. The CDR3 DNA sequence: TGTGCCAGCAGTGAATGGGTAGGGACCGCCGGGGAGCTGTTTTTT. The variable domain in full, with the rest retrieved from reference TRBV25-1 and TRBJ2-2, is EADIYQTPRYLVIGTGKKITLECSQTMGHDKMYWYQQDPGMELHLIHYSYGVNSTEKGDLSSESTVSRIRTEHFPLTLESARPSHTSQYLCASSEWVGTAGELFFGEGSRLTVL.

Written as DNA, the CDR3 is TGTGCCAGCATACGGGGGGGAGACACCGGGGAGCTGTTTTTT. Its protein product is CASIRGGDTGELFF. The rearrangement links TRBV6-1 to TRBJ2-2, with TRBD2 identical over 8 bases. This CDR3 has 14 amino acids. Germline CDR1 and CDR2: MNHNS and SASEGT. V lost 7 bases to trimming and J lost 3 bases; unmatched junction nucleotides: 4.

The J gene is TRBJ1-2, the V gene TRBV10-3; D unclear. In germline, CDR1 is ENHRY, CDR2 SYGVKD. The CDR3 contains 12 residues. Trimming shortened V by 8 bases and J by 4 bases, and 11 bases separated the two germline ends. The CDR3 sequence: CAIPEAPYGYTF. The CDR3 DNA sequence: TGTGCCATCCCTGAGGCCCCCTATGGCTACACCTTC.

This clone has a single count. The CDR3 DNA reads TGCGCCAGCAGCCAAGAGACAGGGTACCTTGGCTACACCTTC. Translating gives CASSQETGYLGYTF. The chain is built from TRBV4-3 and TRBJ1-2, with 7 bases matching TRBD1. Per germline, CDR1 LGHNA and CDR2 YSLEER. The trim removed 0 bases at V and 7 bases at J, leaving 5 bases unmatched. The CDR3 has 14 residues.

The V call is TRBV30, the J call TRBJ2-1; D might be TRBD1 (6 bases). This CDR3 is 13 amino acids long. CDR1 and CDR2 from the germline V gene are GTSNPN and SVGIG (reference sequence). The V gene lost 0 bases and the J gene lost 8 bases, with 11 bases spanning the gap. The CDR3 DNA follows: TGTGCCTGGAGTGTGAGGGGGTCTGATGAGCAGTTCTTC. It is translated as CAWSVRGSDEQFF.

This chain connects TRBV5-1 to TRBJ2-1; D is unclear. V was cut by 1 base and J by 8 bases, with 10 bases left in between. The CDR3 is 13 amino acids. CDR1 and CDR2 (germline): SGHRS, YFSETQ. CDR3 sequence reads: CASSLNRRYEQFF. The CDR3 DNA sequence: TGCGCCAGCAGCTTGAATAGAAGGTATGAGCAGTTCTTC.

The chain carries TRBV7-2 and TRBJ1-4; tentatively, D is TRBD1 (5 bases). Germline CDR1 is SGHTA and CDR2 is FQGNSA. V lost 5 bases to trimming and J lost 8 bases, with 21 bases between them. The CDR3 is made up of 16 amino acids. CDR3 in amino acids: CASSPEGFDLGEKLFF. The CDR3 region has the DNA TGTGCCAGCAGCCCAGAGGGGTTCGATCTGGGGGAAAAACTGTTTTTT.

The rearrangement links TRBV11-3 to TRBJ1-2; D gene uncertain. V dropped 2 bases and J dropped 4 bases, with 17 bases sitting between them. The CDR3 length is 16 residues. Germline V lookup: CDR1 SGHNT, CDR2 YENEEA. In DNA, the CDR3 is TGTGCCAGCAGCTTAAGTACAGCCCTTACCTCCTATGGCTACACCTTC. Its protein product is CASSLSTALTSYGYTF.

This clone was counted once. J is TRBJ1-2 and V is TRBV18; 7 bases map to TRBD1. Germline CDR1 is KGHSH and CDR2 is LQKENI. The CDR3 is made up of 13 amino acids. With 4 bases clipped from V and 3 bases from J, the junction kept 2 bases outside the gene matches. CDR3 sequence (DNA): TGTGCCAGCTCACACGACAGGGACTATGGCTACACCTTC. Its translation is CASSHDRDYGYTF.

This clone turned up a few times. The chain carries TRBV29-1 and TRBJ2-7, with D hard to call. Germline-derived CDR1 and CDR2 are SQVTM and ANQGSEA. Trimming took 8 bases from V and 2 from J, leaving 10 bases between them. The CDR3 has 11 residues. The CDR3 sequence: CSLGFAYEQYF. The CDR3 coding sequence is TGCAGCCTAGGATTCGCCTACGAGCAGTACTTC.

The DNA of the CDR3 is TGTGCCAGCAAAGGGCCCGGTGTTCAGCCCCAGCATTTT. Protein: CASKGPGVQPQHF. The chain carries TRBV25-1 and TRBJ1-5, with D uncertain. Per the germline V gene, CDR1 is MGHDK and CDR2 is SYGVNS. The CDR3 loop spans 13 amino acids. The germline V and J ends were trimmed by 7 bases and 6 bases, with 13 bases remaining between them. Drawing the rest from reference TRBV25-1 and TRBJ1-5, the complete variable domain is EADIYQTPRYLVIGTGKKITLECSQTMGHDKMYWYQQDPGMELHLIHYSYGVNSTEKGDLSSESTVSRIRTEHFPLTLESARPSHTSQYLCASKGPGVQPQHFGDGTRLSIL.

This clone was seen a few times. The CDR3, as DNA: TGTGCCAGCTGGAGGAGCCAAGGGTGGGCCGGGGAGCTGTTTTTT. Translated, it gives CASWRSQGWAGELFF. The chain recombines TRBV28 with TRBJ2-2, with D possibly matching TRBD2 (5 bases). Between the trimmed V and J ends, which lost 8 bases and 6 bases, there was a span of 19 bases. Germline-derived CDR1 and CDR2 are MDHEN and SYDVKM. The CDR3 loop spans 15 amino acids.

The V and J genes are TRBV6-5 and TRBJ2-1; 7 bases map to TRBD2. Germline V gene lookup returns CDR1 MNHEY and CDR2 SVGAGI. The V gene end was trimmed by 6 bases and the J gene end by 10 bases; junction bases not matched to a gene: 15. This CDR3 has 15 residues. CDR3 in amino acids: CASRSRRRGFGEQFF. CDR3 sequence (DNA): TGTGCCAGCAGGAGCCGCCGGCGGGGGTTCGGGGAGCAGTTCTTC.

The V gene is TRBV10-3, the J gene TRBJ2-5, with 7 bases lining up with TRBD1. The ends lost 6 bases at V and 5 bases at J; junction bases unmatched: 6. Per germline, CDR1 ENHRY and CDR2 SYGVKD. The CDR3 loop spans 13 amino acids. The CDR3, as DNA: TGTGCCATCAGAAACCTCAGGGGGGAGACCCAGTACTTC. Translating gives CAIRNLRGETQYF.

There are a few counts of this clone. This chain joins TRBV6-5 and TRBJ1-2, with unresolved D. This CDR3 is built from 13 residues. V lost 8 bases to trimming and J lost 2 bases, with 12 bases between them. CDR1 MNHEY and CDR2 SVGAGI come from the germline V gene. This CDR3 is CASCRSPNYGYTF. The CDR3 DNA reads as TGTGCCAGCTGCCGCTCCCCAAACTATGGCTACACCTTC.